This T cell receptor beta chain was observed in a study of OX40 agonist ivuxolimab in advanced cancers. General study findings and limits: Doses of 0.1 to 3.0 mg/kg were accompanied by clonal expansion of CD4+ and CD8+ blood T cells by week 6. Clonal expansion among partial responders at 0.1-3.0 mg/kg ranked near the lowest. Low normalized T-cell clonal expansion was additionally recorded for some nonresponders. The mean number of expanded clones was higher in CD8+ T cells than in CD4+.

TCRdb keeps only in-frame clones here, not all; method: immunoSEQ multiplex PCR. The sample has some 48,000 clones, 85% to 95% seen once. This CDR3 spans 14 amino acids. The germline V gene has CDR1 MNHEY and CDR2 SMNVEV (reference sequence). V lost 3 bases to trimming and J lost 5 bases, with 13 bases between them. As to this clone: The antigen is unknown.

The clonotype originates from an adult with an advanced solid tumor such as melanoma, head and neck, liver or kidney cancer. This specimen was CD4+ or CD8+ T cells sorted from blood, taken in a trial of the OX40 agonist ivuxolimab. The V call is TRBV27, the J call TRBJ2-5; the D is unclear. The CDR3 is CASSFVPGLETQYF. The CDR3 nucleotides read TGTGCCAGCAGTTTTGTCCCCGGTCTGGAGACCCAGTACTTC.